What follows are 9 T cell receptor beta chains derived from one specimen sequenced in a study of cytomegalovirus exposure and HLA in healthy donors. Amplification used 60 Vbeta primers and 13 Jbeta primers. Produced via immunoSEQ multiplex PCR; TCRdb's table is partial and in-frame only. The sample has about 190,000 clones; around 86% are singletons. Source material: PBMCs. The receptors come from a woman between 18 and 29 years old in good health and CMV-seronegative.

The chain has TRBV27 and TRBJ2-2; 9 bases line up with TRBD1. Germline assignment: CDR1 MNHEY and CDR2 SMNVEV (reference sequence). Unmatched junction bases numbered 4, after V lost 8 bases and J lost 6 bases. CDR3 length: 13 amino acids. The CDR3 DNA is TGTGCCAGCGCGGGACAGGGTCCCGGGGAGCTGTTTTTT. Translating it yields CASAGQGPGELFF.

The chain combines TRBV6-1 with TRBJ2-1; 10 positions agree with TRBD2. In germline, CDR1 is MNHNS, CDR2 SASEGT. The CDR3 runs 15 residues. V lost 6 bases, J lost 5 bases, and 7 bases stayed unmatched. This CDR3 is CASRERGGPNNEQFF. CDR3 coding DNA: TGTGCCAGCAGAGAGCGGGGGGGCCCGAACAATGAGCAGTTCTTC.

The chain employs TRBV15 and TRBJ1-5; a possible D gene is TRBD1 (6 bases). The germline V gene has CDR1 LNHNV and CDR2 YYDKDF (reference sequence). Trimming stripped 7 bases from V and 3 bases from J, with 16 bases between. The CDR3 totals 15 residues. DNA for the CDR3: TGTGCCACCACCTTAGAGGACAGTATCAATCAGCCCCAGCATTTT. Translation gives CATTLEDSINQPQHF.

The chain links TRBV6-1 to TRBJ1-1; tentative D call: TRBD1 (6 bases). Between the trimmed V and J ends, which lost 3 bases and 1 base, there was a span of 9 bases. CDR1 and CDR2 (germline): MNHNS, SASEGT. CDR3 length: 14 amino acids. The CDR3 DNA follows: TGTGCCAGCAGTGACGGACAGCCGAACACTGAAGCTTTCTTT. The encoded protein is CASSDGQPNTEAFF.

The V call is TRBV5-1, the J call TRBJ2-2, with D tentatively TRBD1 (6 bases). The V and J ends lost 2 bases and 3 bases respectively, with 11 bases between them. Germline V lookup: CDR1 SGHRS, CDR2 YFSETQ. CDR3 length: 15 amino acids. The CDR3 DNA follows: TGCGCCAGCAGCTTTACTGGGGGCGACACCGGGGAGCTGTTTTTT. It translates to CASSFTGGDTGELFF.

The V call is TRBV5-1, the J call TRBJ1-4; 8 bases fit TRBD1. Germline V gene lookup returns CDR1 SGHRS and CDR2 YFSETQ. The V gene end was trimmed by 4 bases and the J gene end by 8 bases; junction bases not matched to a gene: 13. This CDR3 is 16 amino acids long. The CDR3 nucleotides read TGCGCCAGCAGCCGGAACCCGGGACAGGAAGGGGAAAAACTGTTTTTT. This translates into CASSRNPGQEGEKLFF.

V usage is TRBV15 and J usage is TRBJ1-6; a possible D gene is TRBD1 (6 bases). The CDR3 spans 14 residues. Looked up from germline, CDR1 is LNHNV and CDR2 is YYDKDF (reference sequence). V was shortened by 5 bases and J by 7 bases, with 12 bases between the two germline ends. The CDR3 nucleotides are TGTGCCACCAGCTTCCGGACAGAGAATTCACCCCTCCACTTT. Translating it yields CATSFRTENSPLHF. The full variable domain, rest sourced from reference TRBV15 and TRBJ1-6, is DAMVIQNPRYQVTQFGKPVTLSCSQTLNHNVMYWYQQKSSQAPKLLFHYYDKDFNNEADTPDNFQSRRPNTSFCFLDIRSPGLGDTAMYLCATSFRTENSPLHFGNGTRLTVT.

The V call is TRBV14, the J call TRBJ2-7; weak D call: TRBD2 (5 bases). The CDR3 has 14 amino acids. Germline assignment: CDR1 SGHDN and CDR2 FVKESK. Trimming took 1 base from V and 5 from J, leaving 12 bases between them. CDR3 protein: CASSQVAGGHEQYF. CDR3 bases: TGTGCCAGCAGCCAAGTCGCGGGTGGCCACGAGCAGTACTTC.

The chain uses TRBV2 and TRBJ2-1, with 7 bases aligning to TRBD2. Germline loops: CDR1 SNHLY, CDR2 FYNNEI. Losses at the gene ends were 5 bases for V and 2 bases for J; bases not matched to a gene: 6. The length of the CDR3 is 15 residues. The CDR3 loop reads CASSRERGTYNEQFF. In DNA, the CDR3 is TGTGCCAGCAGTAGGGAGCGGGGCACCTACAATGAGCAGTTCTTC. Filled out from reference TRBV2 and TRBJ2-1, the complete variable domain reads EPEVTQTPSHQVTQMGQEVILRCVPISNHLYFYWYRQILGQKVEFLVSFYNNEISEKSEIFDDQFSVERPDGSNFTLKIRSTKLEDSAMYFCASSRERGTYNEQFFGPGTRLTVL.